The next 29 T cell receptor beta chains were all read from a single sample in a study of radiotherapy plus CTLA-4 blockade in lung cancer. Measured with immunoSEQ multiplex PCR; TCRdb has only the in-frame clones, and not every one. The data contain 100,000 or so clones, over 80% of them singletons. The source was peripheral blood, collected from a patient treated with radiotherapy plus ipilimumab. These receptors were collected from a human donor with non-small cell lung cancer that progressed on radiotherapy plus ipilimumab.

The J gene is TRBJ1-1, the V gene TRBV7-8, with D unresolved. Germline CDR1 reads SGHVS; CDR2 reads FQNEAQ. V was trimmed by 1 base and J by 11 bases, leaving 11 bases between them. This CDR3 contains 12 residues. CDR3 bases: TGTGCCAGCAGCTTAGGAGTATTGGGGGCTTTCTTT. This translates into CASSLGVLGAFF.

J is TRBJ1-1 and V is TRBV19; TRBD1 agrees at 7 bases. Germline CDR1 is LNHDA and CDR2 is SQIVND (reference sequence). The CDR3 covers 13 residues. J gave up 5 bases and V 7 bases, and 7 bases lay outside the gene matches. CDR3 nucleotide sequence: TGTGCCAGTAACGACAGGGTAGGGACTGAAGCTTTCTTT. Protein: CASNDRVGTEAFF.

This clone was seen only once. V is TRBV9 and J is TRBJ2-7; 8 bases are shared with TRBD1. J gave up 3 bases and V 4 bases, and 6 bases lay outside the gene matches. The CDR3 totals 14 residues. The germline V gene has CDR1 SGDLS and CDR2 YYNGEE. The CDR3 DNA reads as TGTGCCAGCAGCCCCGGACAGGGAATCTACGAGCAGTACTTC. It yields the protein CASSPGQGIYEQYF.

The V gene is TRBV18, the J gene TRBJ1-1; 8 positions agree with TRBD1. CDR1 KGHSH and CDR2 LQKENI come from the germline V gene. This CDR3 is built from 15 residues. Trimming at V came to 5 bases and at J to 1 base, leaving 6 bases not matched to a gene. In DNA form, the CDR3 reads TGTGCCAGCTCAGGAATGACAGGGGCGAACACTGAAGCTTTCTTT. Amino acids: CASSGMTGANTEAFF. Combining the CDR3 with reference TRBV18 and TRBJ1-1 gives the whole variable domain NAGVMQNPRHLVRRRGQEARLRCSPMKGHSHVYWYRQLPEEGLKFMVYLQKENIIDESGMPKERFSAEFPKEGPSILRIQQVVRGDSAAYFCASSGMTGANTEAFFGQGTRLTVV.

J is TRBJ2-1 and V is TRBV7-9; D uncertain. CDR3 length: 16 amino acids. The V and J ends lost 1 base and 2 bases respectively, with 12 bases between them. Germline loops: CDR1 SEHNR, CDR2 FQNEAQ (reference sequence). The CDR3 loop reads CASSLDLGLTYNEQFF. In nucleotides, the CDR3 is TGTGCCAGCAGCTTAGATCTGGGTCTTACCTACAATGAGCAGTTCTTC.

A few counts support this clone. A junction end diverges from the germline sequence, so it may reflect a read error. The sample holds other DNA sequences that translate to the same CDR3. The chain is built from TRBV18 and TRBJ1-1; 7 bases are a match to TRBD1. The CDR3 has 14 amino acids. The V gene's germline CDR1 is KGHSH and CDR2 LQKENI. The CDR3 DNA follows: TGTGCCAGCTCCCCACAGGGGATGAACACTGAAGCTTTCTTT. Its protein is CASSPQGMNTEAFF. The complete variable domain, with remaining parts taken from reference TRBV18 and TRBJ1-1, reads NAGVMQNPRHLVRRRGQEARLRCSPMKGHSHVYWYRQLPEEGLKFMVYLQKENIIDESGMPKERFSAEFPKEGPSILRIQQVVRGDSAAYFCASSPQGMNTEAFFGQGTRLTVV.

The chain links TRBV27 to TRBJ1-6; D gene ambiguous. V was pared by 1 base and J by 10 bases, with 14 bases between. The germline V gene has CDR1 MNHEY and CDR2 SMNVEV (reference sequence). This CDR3 is built from 15 residues. The CDR3 nucleotides read TGTGCCAGCAGTTTATACTTCGGAGAATTGTCACCCCTCCACTTT. It yields the protein CASSLYFGELSPLHF.

As concerns this clone: A junction boundary mismatches the germline segment, possibly from a read error. V usage is TRBV4-1 and J usage is TRBJ2-3; D is perhaps TRBD1 or TRBD2 (6 bases each). The length of the CDR3 is 16 residues. The V gene's germline CDR1 is MGHRA and CDR2 YSYEKL. The chain's CDR3 is CASSQGGLSSTDTQYF. The CDR3, as DNA: TGTGCCAGCAGCCAAGGGGGACTCTCTAGCACAGATACGCAGTATTTT.

Worth noting for this clone: Other DNA sequences of this sample code for an identical CDR3. V and J are TRBV6-5 and TRBJ2-7, with 10 nucleotides matching TRBD1. The CDR3 extends over 14 amino acids. Germline V CDR1 and CDR2: MNHEY, SVGAGI. With 6 bases clipped from V and 4 bases from J, the junction kept 6 bases outside the gene matches. CDR3 region: CASSLGQGVYEQYF. In DNA form, the CDR3 reads TGTGCCAGCAGCCTAGGACAGGGGGTATACGAGCAGTACTTC.

The chain links TRBV30 to TRBJ2-7, with D uncertain. From germline, CDR1 is GTSNPN and CDR2 SVGIG (reference sequence). This CDR3 is built from 17 residues. Trimming cost V 0 bases and J 3 bases, with 21 bases left between them. The CDR3 DNA is TGTGCCTGGAGTGTAGACCGAGTAGTGTCCACGGGCTACGAGCAGTACTTC. This translates into CAWSVDRVVSTGYEQYF. Full variable domain (rest looked up from reference TRBV30 and TRBJ2-7): SQTIHQWPATLVQPVGSPLSLECTVEGTSNPNLYWYRQAAGRGLQLLFYSVGIGQISSEVPQNLSASRPQDRQFILSSKKLLLSDSGFYLCAWSVDRVVSTGYEQYFGPGTRLTVT.

The chain combines TRBV7-9 with TRBJ1-1; D is unresolved. The germline gives CDR1 SEHNR, CDR2 FQNEAQ (reference sequence). With 5 bases removed from V and 0 bases from J, the gap between germline ends came to 13 bases. The CDR3 has 15 amino acids. The CDR3: CASSQFLDMNTEAFF. The CDR3 nucleotides are TGTGCCAGCAGCCAATTCCTAGACATGAACACTGAAGCTTTCTTT.

This chain connects TRBV11-3 to TRBJ2-5; 10 bases agree with TRBD2. The CDR3 extends over 14 amino acids. Germline CDR1 and CDR2: SGHNT and YENEEA. V was pared by 5 bases and J by 5 bases, with 5 bases of the junction left unmatched. The DNA for the CDR3 is TGTGCCAGCAGCGTGGGACTAGCGCGGGAGACCCAGTACTTC. Its translation is CASSVGLARETQYF.

V is TRBV5-3 and J is TRBJ2-7; 9 bases line up with TRBD1. TRBV5-3 is identified as an open reading frame with a role that is uncertain. The CDR3 is 17 residues long. V was pared by 6 bases and J by 5 bases, with 18 bases of the junction left unmatched. The CDR3 reads CARTYRSRGQGDHEQYF. The CDR3, as DNA: TGTGCCAGAACTTACCGATCGCGGGGACAGGGTGACCACGAGCAGTACTTC.

J is TRBJ1-1 and V is TRBV5-1; D ambiguous. Germline assignment: CDR1 SGHRS and CDR2 YFSETQ. The germline V and J ends were trimmed by 0 bases and 4 bases, with 10 bases remaining between them. This CDR3 is 14 amino acids long. For the CDR3, the DNA is TGCGCCAGCAGCTTGGTAGATGGATTCACTGAAGCTTTCTTT. It translates to CASSLVDGFTEAFF.

The J gene is TRBJ2-1, the V gene TRBV10-3, with D tentatively TRBD1 (6 bases). The length of the CDR3 is 12 residues. Trimming shortened V by 9 bases and J by 4 bases, and 10 bases separated the two germline ends. Germline V gives CDR1 ENHRY, CDR2 SYGVKD. The CDR3 reads CAIGTSYNEQFF. The CDR3 DNA sequence: TGTGCCATAGGGACAAGTTACAATGAGCAGTTCTTC.

The chain recombines TRBV9 with TRBJ2-1; TRBD2 might be the D (7 bases). The V gene's germline CDR1 is SGDLS and CDR2 YYNGEE. V lost 7 bases to trimming and J lost 9 bases, with 23 bases between them. CDR3 length: 15 residues. CDR3 amino acids: CASEREGGGRGEQFF. The CDR3 DNA sequence: TGTGCCAGCGAGCGGGAAGGGGGTGGGAGAGGTGAGCAGTTCTTC.

The rearrangement joins TRBV11-3 to TRBJ1-1; 7 bases fit TRBD1. CDR3 length: 15 amino acids. Unmatched junction bases numbered 6, after V lost 5 bases and J lost 0 bases. Germline CDR1 is SGHNT and CDR2 is YENEEA. The CDR3 reads CASSRGQALNTEAFF. The CDR3 bases are TGTGCCAGCAGCAGGGGGCAGGCCCTGAACACTGAAGCTTTCTTT. Combining the CDR3 with reference TRBV11-3 and TRBJ1-1 gives the whole variable domain EAGVVQSPRYKIIEKKQPVAFWCNPISGHNTLYWYLQNLGQGPELLIRYENEEAVDDSQLPKDRFSAERLKGVDSTLKIQPAELGDSAVYLCASSRGQALNTEAFFGQGTRLTVV.

CDR3 bases: TGTGCCAGCAACGACAGAATTGCTTCTCTTAGTGAAAAACTGTTTTTT. It is translated as CASNDRIASLSEKLFF. V usage is TRBV6-6 and J usage is TRBJ1-4; tentative D call: TRBD1 (5 bases). The germline gives CDR1 MNHNY, CDR2 SVGAGI (reference sequence). The germline V and J ends were trimmed by 7 bases and 7 bases, with 22 bases remaining between them. The CDR3 spans 16 residues.

This clone appeared a single time. V gene TRBV7-2 combines with J gene TRBJ2-7; D gene unclear. Germline lookup yields CDR1 SGHTA and CDR2 FQGNSA. The CDR3 runs 13 residues. The V gene lost 8 bases and the J gene lost 4 bases, with 15 bases spanning the gap. The CDR3 loop reads CASARSTLYEQYF. CDR3 nucleotide sequence: TGTGCCAGCGCCCGGAGTACCCTTTACGAGCAGTACTTC.

This rearrangement joins TRBV28 to TRBJ2-3; weak D call: TRBD2 (6 bases). V was trimmed by 7 bases and J by 1 base, leaving 6 bases between them. The CDR3 is 12 amino acids. Germline V gives CDR1 MDHEN, CDR2 SYDVKM. CDR3: CASTSGTDTQYF. The CDR3 nucleotides are TGTGCCAGCACTAGCGGCACAGATACGCAGTATTTT.

The CDR3 sequence is CASSLDLGQRVGYTF. CDR3 bases: TGTGCCAGCAGCTTAGATCTGGGACAAAGGGTTGGCTACACCTTC. The rearrangement uses TRBV7-2 and TRBJ1-2, with TRBD1 as a possible D gene (6 bases). CDR3 length: 15 residues. Germline V gives CDR1 SGHTA, CDR2 FQGNSA. Trimming removed 1 base from V and 7 bases from J, with 16 bases in between.

The V call is TRBV7-2, the J call TRBJ2-7; TRBD1 aligns across 10 bases. With V trimmed by 5 bases and J by 7 bases, 5 bases remained unmatched. CDR3 size: 13 residues. The germline gives CDR1 SGHTA, CDR2 FQGNSA. The CDR3 loop is CASSARDRGEQYF. As DNA, the CDR3 is TGTGCCAGCAGCGCCCGGGACAGGGGAGAGCAGTACTTC.

This chain connects TRBV27 to TRBJ2-7; the match to TRBD1 covers 7 bases. The germline V gene has CDR1 MNHEY and CDR2 SMNVEV (reference sequence). J was trimmed by 2 bases and V by 5 bases; bases with no gene match: 3. CDR3 length: 13 amino acids. The CDR3 DNA reads TGTGCCAGCAGTGACAGGGTCCCCTACGAGCAGTACTTC. This gives the protein CASSDRVPYEQYF.

The chain joins TRBV5-6 to TRBJ1-6; 9 positions agree with TRBD1. The CDR3 loop spans 15 amino acids. V shed 4 bases, J shed 9 bases, and the junction held 8 bases outside the gene matches. Per the germline V gene, CDR1 is SGHDT and CDR2 is YYEEEE. Here the CDR3 reads CASSPNRGLGSPLHF. The CDR3 region has the DNA TGTGCCAGCAGCCCGAACAGGGGGCTCGGTTCACCCCTCCACTTT. Together with reference TRBV5-6 and TRBJ1-6, the CDR3 gives the full variable domain: DAGVTQSPTHLIKTRGQQVTLRCSPKSGHDTVSWYQQALGQGPQFIFQYYEEEERQRGNFPDRFSGHQFPNYSSELNVNALLLGDSALYLCASSPNRGLGSPLHFGNGTRLTVT.

This clone was seen only a few times. The chain links TRBV6-6 to TRBJ1-6, with 10 bases that match TRBD1. CDR3 length: 16 amino acids. V trimming: 2 bases; J trimming: 7 bases; junction bases outside the gene matches: 5. Germline V gene sequence: CDR1 MNHNY, CDR2 SVGAGI (reference sequence). The CDR3: CASSYPSDRGNSPLHF. Written as DNA, the CDR3 is TGTGCCAGCAGTTACCCGTCGGACAGGGGGAATTCACCCCTCCACTTT.

This chain uses TRBV27 with TRBJ1-5; 8 nucleotides agree with TRBD1. The CDR3 covers 15 residues. After removal of 6 bases from V and 3 bases from J, the junction contained 7 bases not matched to a gene. The V gene's germline CDR1 is MNHEY and CDR2 SMNVEV (reference sequence). The CDR3 nucleotides are TGTGCCAGCAGCTCAGGACAGGGTGTCAATCAGCCCCAGCATTTT. Protein: CASSSGQGVNQPQHF.

The V and J genes are TRBV4-1 and TRBJ1-1, with no clear D. Germline V lookup: CDR1 MGHRA, CDR2 YSYEKL. V lost 3 bases to trimming and J lost 7 bases, with 21 bases between them. The length of the CDR3 is 16 residues. CDR3 sequence: CASSHQNRGSSSEAFF. The CDR3, as DNA: TGCGCCAGCAGCCACCAAAACCGGGGATCATCGAGTGAAGCTTTCTTT.

The chain recombines TRBV6-6 with TRBJ1-1; TRBD1 is a possible D gene (5 bases). The germline CDR1 and CDR2 sequences are MNHNY and SVGAGI (reference sequence). V lost 6 bases, J lost 1 base, and 12 bases lay in between. This CDR3 comprises 14 residues. DNA of the CDR3: TGTGCCAGCAGACCCGGGACGGCGAACACTGAAGCTTTCTTT. It yields the protein CASRPGTANTEAFF.

V is TRBV12-5 and J is TRBJ2-3; TRBD1 aligns across 9 bases. The CDR3 has 13 amino acids. With V trimmed by 8 bases and J by 3 bases, 3 bases remained unmatched. CDR1 is LGHNT, CDR2 FRNRAP, per germline. DNA of the CDR3: TGTGCTAGTTACAGGGGGCGAACAGATACGCAGTATTTT. Translating gives CASYRGRTDTQYF. The entire variable domain, with the rest obtained from reference TRBV12-5 and TRBJ2-3, is as follows: DARVTQTPRHKVTEMGQEVTMRCQPILGHNTVFWYRQTMMQGLELLAYFRNRAPLDDSGMPKDRFSAEMPDATLATLKIQPSEPRDSAVYFCASYRGRTDTQYFGPGTRLTVL.